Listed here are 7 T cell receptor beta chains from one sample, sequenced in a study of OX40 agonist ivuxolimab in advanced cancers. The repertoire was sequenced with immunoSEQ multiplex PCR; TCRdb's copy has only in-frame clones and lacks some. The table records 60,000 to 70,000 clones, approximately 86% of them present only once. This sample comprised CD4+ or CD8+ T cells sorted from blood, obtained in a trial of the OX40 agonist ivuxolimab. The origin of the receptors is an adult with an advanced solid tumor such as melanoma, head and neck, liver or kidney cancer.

The CDR3 protein is CSVNTANTEAFF. The CDR3 DNA reads TGCAGCGTCAACACAGCGAACACTGAAGCTTTCTTT. The chain links TRBV29-1 to TRBJ1-1, with D hard to call. The germline gives CDR1 SQVTM, CDR2 ANQGSEA. V shed 6 bases and J shed 1 base, with 9 bases lying between them. The CDR3 is 12 residues long.

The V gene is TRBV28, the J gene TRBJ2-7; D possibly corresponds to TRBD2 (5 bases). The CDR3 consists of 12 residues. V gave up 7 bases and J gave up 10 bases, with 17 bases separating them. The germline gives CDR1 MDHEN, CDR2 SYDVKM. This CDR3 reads CASTRGRASQYF. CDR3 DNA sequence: TGTGCCAGCACCCGGGGAAGGGCAAGCCAGTACTTC.

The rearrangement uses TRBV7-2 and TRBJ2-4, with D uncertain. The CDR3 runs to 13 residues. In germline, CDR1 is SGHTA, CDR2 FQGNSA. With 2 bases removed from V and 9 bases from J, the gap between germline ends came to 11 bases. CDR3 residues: CASSLSAIGIQYF. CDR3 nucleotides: TGTGCCAGCAGCTTATCCGCCATTGGCATTCAGTACTTC.

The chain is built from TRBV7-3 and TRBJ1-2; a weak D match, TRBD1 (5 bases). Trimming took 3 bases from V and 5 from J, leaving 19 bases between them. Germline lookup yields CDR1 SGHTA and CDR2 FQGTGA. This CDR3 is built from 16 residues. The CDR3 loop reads CASSFGGQRAGYGYTF. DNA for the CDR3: TGTGCCAGCAGCTTTGGAGGGCAGCGGGCAGGGTATGGCTACACCTTC.

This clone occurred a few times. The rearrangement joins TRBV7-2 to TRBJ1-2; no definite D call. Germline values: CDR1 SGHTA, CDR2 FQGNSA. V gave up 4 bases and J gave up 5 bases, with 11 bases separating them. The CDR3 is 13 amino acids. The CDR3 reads CASSSRRSYGYTF. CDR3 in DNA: TGTGCCAGCAGCTCTCGCCGGAGTTATGGCTACACCTTC.

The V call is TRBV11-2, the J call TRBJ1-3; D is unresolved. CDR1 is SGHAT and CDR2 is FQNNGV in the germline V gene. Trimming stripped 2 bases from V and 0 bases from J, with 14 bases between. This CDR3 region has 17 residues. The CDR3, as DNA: TGTGCCAGCAGCTTAAACCCTACAGCTATCTCTGGAAACACCATATATTTT. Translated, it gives CASSLNPTAISGNTIYF.

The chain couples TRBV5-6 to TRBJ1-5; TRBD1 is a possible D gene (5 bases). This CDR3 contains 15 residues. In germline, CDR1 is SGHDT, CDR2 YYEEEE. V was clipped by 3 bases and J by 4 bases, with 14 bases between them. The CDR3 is CASSSGAGTNQPQHF. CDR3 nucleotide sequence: TGTGCCAGCAGCTCTGGGGCAGGGACGAATCAGCCCCAGCATTTT.